This T cell receptor beta chain was obtained from a study of blood T cell repertoires in COVID-19 (dated by TCRdb to 2018 to 2021). In the study overall: Samples from collaborators originated in the United States, Italy and Spain and spanned both the acute and convalescent phases of COVID-19. The material from the prospective study consisted of cDNA or gDNA derived from T cells, B-cell-depleted T cells, or PBMCs. Subjects who had been exposed to COVID-19, were actively infected with it, or had recovered from it provided the deeply sampled blood TCRbeta repertoires that made up the dataset. The repertoires were made available in a free public database intended to serve as a resource for research on the immune response to SARS-CoV-2. Samples were obtained from the ongoing ImmuneRACE study (first 160 participants) and from 1,000 to 1,500 subjects provided by 6 global collaborators. Nearly every sample came with metadata listing a de-identified subject ID, COVID-19 status, age in years and sex. Where HLA class I and class II types were available, the types were taken from metadata supplied by the sample provider, not from assay-based typing. Here is what the overall study found, with its caveats: The quantity of clinical and demographic metadata differed by source and by participant and was supplied without curation.

A remark on this clone: No antigen is known for it. The sample holds no much larger clone one base away, and base qualities are not on file.

TCRbeta CDR3 regions were amplified from genomic DNA using the immunoSEQ Assay, a bias-controlled multiplex PCR. The study's processing was this. Nucleated cell counts per sample were estimated from amplification of reference gene primers within the assay. To quantify the absolute abundance of each unique TCRbeta CDR3 rearrangement, sequence reads were collapsed and filtered. For each sample, productive Simpson clonality was calculated as the square root of Simpson's diversity index across productive rearrangements. Here the immuneACCESS table is served through TCRdb, limited to in-frame sequences with V and J called. Missing clones are a known gap in these copies; in checked studies unresolved V genes cover under half, and the rest lacks a known reason. The DNA gave D and trimming, while V, J and clone size come from that table. This sample is represented by over 200,000 clones; around four fifths of them were singletons. The ten largest clones represent approximately 9.2% of the sample.

In the prospective study, participants were about 18 to 90 years old, resided in approximately 22 geographic areas of the United States, and were enrolled through a virtual design. To assign participants to cohorts, the prospective study relied on clinical history that participants themselves reported in a screening survey and a study questionnaire. Recovered participants in ImmuneRACE Cohort 3 were defined as having two consecutive negative NP/OP PCR tests, clearance from a healthcare professional, or resolution of symptoms. Mobile phlebotomists in the prospective study collected whole blood, serum and a nasopharyngeal or oropharyngeal swab from every participant. Participants in the prospective study had the option to provide additional blood draws and questionnaires over an approximately 2-month period. Before DNA extraction, prospective study blood samples were shipped either frozen or at room temperature.

The clonotype originates from a man in his forties who had recovered from COVID-19. Sequencing input: PBMCs or T cells enriched from blood (not recorded which).

Here is the DNA: TGCGCCAGCAGCTTGGCTGGTAGCGGGAATACAGATACGCAGTATTTT. Its protein is CASSLAGSGNTDTQYF. The chain links TRBV5-1 with TRBJ2-3, with 8 central nucleotides matching TRBD2. CDR1 and CDR2 are read off the germline V gene as SGHRS and YFSETQ. Ends trimmed: V by 0 bases, J by 3 bases; bases unmatched to a gene: 6. Including the terminal cysteine and phenylalanine, the CDR3 comprises 16 residues. Solely the CDR3 DNA is kept, with 48 bases framed from the first base.